This T cell receptor (beta chain) was recorded in a study of blood T cell repertoires in COVID-19. Across the whole study: Samples taken during acute and convalescent COVID-19 were collected in the United States, Italy and Spain. T cells, B-cell-depleted T cells, or PBMCs supplied cDNA or gDNA.

V lost 3 bases and J 2 bases, leaving 14 bases between the germline ends. Germline CDR1 KGHSH, CDR2 LQKENI. The CDR3 consists of 16 residues. Original processing methods: Scientists estimated how many nucleated cells there were by amplifying reference gene primers. Some clones are missing from TCRdb's copy, which holds only in-frame ones; the method was immunoSEQ multiplex PCR. V and J calls and clone size are those listed in that table; D and trimming were worked out from the DNA. The sample yields 35,000 to 50,000 clones, around 84% seen once. Material for sequencing was peripheral blood. This receptor was identified in a woman aged 70-85 years in a cohort sampled during active COVID-19. The V call is TRBV18, the J call TRBJ1-3; the D gene is possibly TRBD1 (5 bases). CDR3 nucleotide sequence: TGTGCCAGCTCACCTAGTCTCGCAGGGCCTGGAAACACCATATATTTT. Protein product: CASSPSLAGPGNTIYF.